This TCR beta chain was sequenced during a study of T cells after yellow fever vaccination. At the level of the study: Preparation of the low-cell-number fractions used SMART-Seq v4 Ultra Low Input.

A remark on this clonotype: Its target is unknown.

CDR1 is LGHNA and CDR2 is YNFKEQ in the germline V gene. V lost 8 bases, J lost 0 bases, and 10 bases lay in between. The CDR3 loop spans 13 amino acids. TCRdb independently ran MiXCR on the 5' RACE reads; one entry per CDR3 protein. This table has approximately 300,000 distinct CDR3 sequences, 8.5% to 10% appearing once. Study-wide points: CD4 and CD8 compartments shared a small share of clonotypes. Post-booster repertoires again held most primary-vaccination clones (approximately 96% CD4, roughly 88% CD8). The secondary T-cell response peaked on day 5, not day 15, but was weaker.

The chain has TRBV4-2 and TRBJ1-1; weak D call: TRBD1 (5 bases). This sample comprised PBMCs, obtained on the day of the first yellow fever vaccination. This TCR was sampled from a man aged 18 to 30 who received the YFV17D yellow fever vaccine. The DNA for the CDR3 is TGTGCCAGCGACACGGGGGTGAACACTGAAGCTTTCTTT. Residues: CASDTGVNTEAFF.